This T cell receptor (beta chain) was identified in a study of shared clonotypes between healthy human individuals. The CDR3 extends over 14 amino acids. Germline CDR1 and CDR2: MRHNA and SNTAGT. Trimming cost V 4 bases and J 0 bases, with 8 bases left between them. Findings and caveats of the study: Clonotypes which were not shared had lower generation probabilities than clonotypes that all four donors shared.

Notes on this clone: Its matching antigen is unknown. Other DNA sequences within the sample encode an identical CDR3.

Sequenced by immunoSEQ multiplex PCR; TCRdb stores in-frame clones only, minus some. The data contain 600,000 to 750,000 clones, about 92% of them singletons. The sequence was collected from a young man in good health. Some clones in this sample may be carry-over from other donors' samples. The sequenced sample was memory CD8+ T cells from PBMCs. Subset meaning: CD45RO+ cells pooled with CCR7-negative TemRA cells. The chain has TRBV6-4 and TRBJ2-3; either TRBD1 or TRBD2 may fit D (5 bases each). This CDR3 reads CASSVGGSTDTQYF. The CDR3 coding sequence is TGTGCCAGCAGTGTTGGGGGAAGCACAGATACGCAGTATTTT.